The 9 T cell receptor beta chains listed next were all sequenced from one sample in a study of blood T cell repertoires in COVID-19. The repertoire was sequenced with immunoSEQ multiplex PCR; TCRdb's copy has only in-frame clones and lacks some. This sample has roughly 130,000 clones; more than 90% occur once, and the top ten carry 4% to 5%. Material: peripheral blood. Receptors were obtained from a man aged 55 to 69 with COVID-19, enrolled during active disease.

J is TRBJ2-2 and V is TRBV6-5; 7 bases are a match to TRBD1. CDR3 length: 14 residues. The junction had 5 bases not matched to a gene; V was cut back by 6 bases and J by 4 bases. Germline assignment: CDR1 MNHEY and CDR2 SVGAGI. DNA for the CDR3: TGTGCCAGCAGGACGGACAGGCTCACCGGGGAGCTGTTTTTT. Protein sequence: CASRTDRLTGELFF.

The genes are TRBV3-1 (or the pseudogene TRBV3-2) and TRBJ2-2, with D tentatively TRBD2 (6 bases). This CDR3 is built from 14 residues. Looked up from germline, CDR1 is LGHDT and CDR2 is YNNKEL (reference sequence). The V end lost 5 bases, the J end lost 4 bases, and 11 bases lay between the germline ends. The CDR3 here is CASSSKAGTGELFF. The DNA for the CDR3 is TGTGCCAGCAGCTCTAAAGCGGGCACCGGGGAGCTGTTTTTT.

The chain uses TRBV9 and TRBJ1-4, with a weak D call TRBD1 (5 bases). This CDR3 contains 14 residues. Trimming removed 3 bases at V and 3 bases at J, with 9 bases between. Looked up from germline, CDR1 is SGDLS and CDR2 is YYNGEE. CDR3 residues: CASSAQGPNEKLFF. The CDR3 DNA sequence: TGTGCCAGCAGCGCCCAGGGCCCTAATGAAAAACTGTTTTTT. Using reference TRBV9 and TRBJ1-4 for the parts outside the CDR3, the full variable domain is DSGVTQTPKHLITATGQRVTLRCSPRSGDLSVYWYQQSLDQGLQFLIQYYNGEERAKGNILERFSAQQFPDLHSELNLSSLELGDSALYFCASSAQGPNEKLFFGSGTQLSVL.

The V call is TRBV14, the J call TRBJ2-5, with 8 bases fitting TRBD2. The trim removed 3 bases at V and 0 bases at J, leaving 3 bases unmatched. This CDR3 spans 15 amino acids. CDR1 is SGHDN and CDR2 is FVKESK in the germline V gene. The chain's CDR3 is CASSHLSGNQETQYF. Written as DNA, the CDR3 is TGTGCCAGCAGCCACCTTAGCGGGAACCAAGAGACCCAGTACTTC.

This sequence joins TRBV4-1 and TRBJ2-7; 12 positions agree with TRBD2. Germline V CDR1 and CDR2: MGHRA, YSYEKL. The CDR3 contains 17 residues. J gave up 4 bases and V 0 bases, and 7 bases lay outside the gene matches. The CDR3 DNA is TGCGCCAGCAGCCAAGACGCAACTAGCGGGAGGCCTTACGAGCAGTACTTC. Protein: CASSQDATSGRPYEQYF.

This chain links TRBV11-2 with TRBJ2-4; 14 bases are a match to TRBD2. The CDR3 extends over 17 amino acids. Looked up from germline, CDR1 is SGHAT and CDR2 is FQNNGV. V trimming: 3 bases; J trimming: 8 bases; junction bases outside the gene matches: 9. The CDR3 DNA sequence: TGTGCCAGCAGCTTGGGGACTAGCGGGAGTAGGGTGGACATTCAGTACTTC. Translating it yields CASSLGTSGSRVDIQYF.

The rearrangement links TRBV6-5 to TRBJ2-7; 7 nucleotides agree with TRBD2. Per germline, CDR1 MNHEY and CDR2 SVGAGI. V lost 2 bases to trimming and J lost 0 bases; unmatched junction nucleotides: 4. The CDR3 is 15 residues long. The CDR3 DNA is TGTGCCAGCAGTTACGCTGGCGGGAGCTCCTACGAGCAGTACTTC. Translation: CASSYAGGSSYEQYF.

This clone was counted a few times. The CDR3: CASSLWGGRVEKLFF. CDR3 nucleotide sequence: TGTGCCAGCAGCTTGTGGGGTGGCAGGGTTGAAAAACTGTTTTTT. V and J are TRBV5-4 and TRBJ1-4, with a possible D match to TRBD1 (5 bases). This CDR3 is built from 15 residues. CDR1 and CDR2 from the germline V gene are SGHNT and YYREEE (reference sequence). V dropped 1 base and J dropped 7 bases, with 14 bases sitting between them. Together with reference TRBV5-4 and TRBJ1-4, the CDR3 gives the full variable domain: ETGVTQSPTHLIKTRGQQVTLRCSSQSGHNTVSWYQQALGQGPQFIFQYYREEENGRGNFPPRFSGLQFPNYSSELNVNALELDDSALYLCASSLWGGRVEKLFFGSGTQLSVL.

The genes are TRBV28 and TRBJ1-5; D not resolved. Germline V gives CDR1 MDHEN, CDR2 SYDVKM. The CDR3 is 13 residues long. V lost 2 bases and J lost 4, with 6 bases in between. The CDR3 spells CASSLPGNQPQHF. The CDR3, as DNA: TGTGCCAGCAGTTTACCGGGGAATCAGCCCCAGCATTTT. Full variable domain (missing parts from reference TRBV28 and TRBJ1-5): DVKVTQSSRYLVKRTGEKVFLECVQDMDHENMFWYRQDPGLGLRLIYFSYDVKMKEKGDIPEGYSVSREKKERFSLILESASTNQTSMYLCASSLPGNQPQHFGDGTRLSIL.